The following is a TCR beta chain sequence with its context. Its antigen is still unknown. No much larger clonotype is one base removed from it; base qualities were not supplied. Participants in the prospective study were aged about 18 to 95 years, lived in 20 to 25 United States geographic areas, and enrolled through a virtual design. In the prospective study, participants were assigned to cohorts based on the clinical history participants reported in a screening survey and a study questionnaire. Each participant in the prospective study had whole blood, serum and a nasopharyngeal or oropharyngeal swab collected by mobile phlebotomists. Over an approximately 2-month period, participants in the prospective study had the option of providing additional blood draws and questionnaires. Blood samples from the prospective study were shipped frozen or at room temperature prior to DNA extraction. TCRbeta CDR3 regions were amplified from genomic DNA by means of the immunoSEQ Assay, a bias-controlled multiplex PCR. Concerning the study's data processing: The number of nucleated cells in each sample was estimated by amplification of reference gene primers within the assay. Sequence reads were collapsed and filtered to measure the absolute abundance of every unique TCRbeta CDR3 rearrangement. For each sample, productive Simpson clonality was calculated as the square root of Simpson's diversity index across productive rearrangements. In its TCRdb copy, this immuneACCESS table keeps in-frame sequences only and misses some clones. Where compared with another copy, unresolved V genes explain less than half of these, and the others have no known cause. For V, J and clone size, that table is used; D and trimming come from the DNA. The sample table contains around 58,000 clones; only one count was recorded for roughly 80% of them. The ten largest clones add up to 3.8% of the sample.

This entry comes from a study of blood T cell repertoires in COVID-19 (dated by TCRdb to the early 2020s). Context from the whole study: Samples covering the acute and convalescent phases of COVID-19 were provided by collaborators in the United States, Italy and Spain. The prospective study material was composed of cDNA or gDNA derived from T cells, B-cell-depleted T cells, or PBMCs. Samples came from the ongoing ImmuneRACE study (first 160 participants) plus 1,254 subjects from 6 global collaborators. Deeply sampled blood TCRbeta repertoires from subjects exposed to, actively infected with, or recovered from COVID-19 were included in the dataset. The repertoires were released in a freely available public database intended as a resource for research on the immune response to SARS-CoV-2. A de-identified subject ID, COVID-19 status, age in years and sex were almost always included in the sample metadata. Where available, HLA class I and class II types were taken from metadata supplied by the sample provider and were not determined by assay-based typing.

Paper-wide results and their limitations: Clinical and demographic metadata were provided uncurated, with the amount varying by source and participant.

The sequence derives from a woman aged 40 to 50 with acute COVID-19. Sample: PBMCs or T cells enriched from blood (not recorded which).

The CDR3 region reads CASSPWTSGGYNEQFF. The nucleotide sequence reads TGTGCCAGCAGCCCGTGGACTAGCGGGGGGTACAATGAGCAGTTCTTC. The rearranged segments are TRBV11-3 and TRBJ2-1; 14 middle bases align to TRBD2. V and J are trimmed by 5 bases and 4 bases, and the gene matches miss 4 bases of the junction. As encoded in the germline V gene, CDR1 is SGHNT while CDR2 is YENEEA. The CDR3 holds 16 amino acids from the cysteine to the phenylalanine. Of the read, only the CDR3 DNA is kept; its 48 bases are in frame from base 1.